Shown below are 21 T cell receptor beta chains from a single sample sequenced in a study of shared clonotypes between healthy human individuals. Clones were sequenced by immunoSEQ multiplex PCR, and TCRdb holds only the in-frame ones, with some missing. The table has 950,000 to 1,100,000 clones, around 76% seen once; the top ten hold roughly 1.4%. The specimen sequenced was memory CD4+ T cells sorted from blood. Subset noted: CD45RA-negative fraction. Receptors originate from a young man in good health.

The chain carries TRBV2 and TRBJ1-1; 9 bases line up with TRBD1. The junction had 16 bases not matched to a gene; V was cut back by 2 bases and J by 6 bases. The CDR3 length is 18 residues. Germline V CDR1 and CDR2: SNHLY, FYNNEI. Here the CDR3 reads CASSERAGTGRRRAEAFF. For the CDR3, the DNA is TGTGCCAGCAGTGAAAGGGCGGGGACAGGGCGTCGAAGGGCTGAAGCTTTCTTT.

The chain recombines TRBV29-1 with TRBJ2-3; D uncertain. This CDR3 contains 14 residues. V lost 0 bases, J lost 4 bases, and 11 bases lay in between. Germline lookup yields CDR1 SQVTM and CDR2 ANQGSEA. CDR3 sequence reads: CSVEDLMESDTQYF. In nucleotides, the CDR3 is TGCAGCGTTGAAGATCTCATGGAATCAGATACGCAGTATTTT.

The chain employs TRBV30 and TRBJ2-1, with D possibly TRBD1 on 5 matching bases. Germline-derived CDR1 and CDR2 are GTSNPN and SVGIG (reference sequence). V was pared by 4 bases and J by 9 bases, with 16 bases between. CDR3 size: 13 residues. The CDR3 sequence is CAWNLGQRGEQFF. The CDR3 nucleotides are TGTGCCTGGAATTTAGGACAACGTGGTGAGCAGTTCTTC. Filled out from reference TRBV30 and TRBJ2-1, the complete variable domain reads SQTIHQWPATLVQPVGSPLSLECTVEGTSNPNLYWYRQAAGRGLQLLFYSVGIGQISSEVPQNLSASRPQDRQFILSSKKLLLSDSGFYLCAWNLGQRGEQFFGPGTRLTVL.

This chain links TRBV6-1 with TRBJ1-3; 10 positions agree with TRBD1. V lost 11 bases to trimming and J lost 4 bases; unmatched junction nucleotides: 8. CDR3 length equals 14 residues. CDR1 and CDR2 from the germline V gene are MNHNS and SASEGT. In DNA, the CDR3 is TGTGCCGGGGACAGGGGCGCCCCCGGAAACACCATATATTTT. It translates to CAGDRGAPGNTIYF.

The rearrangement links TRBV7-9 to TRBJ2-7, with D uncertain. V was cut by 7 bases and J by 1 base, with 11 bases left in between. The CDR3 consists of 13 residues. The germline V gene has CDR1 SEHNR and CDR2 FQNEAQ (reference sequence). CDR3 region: CASTRDLSYEQYF. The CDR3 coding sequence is TGTGCCAGCACCCGCGACCTTTCCTACGAGCAGTACTTC.

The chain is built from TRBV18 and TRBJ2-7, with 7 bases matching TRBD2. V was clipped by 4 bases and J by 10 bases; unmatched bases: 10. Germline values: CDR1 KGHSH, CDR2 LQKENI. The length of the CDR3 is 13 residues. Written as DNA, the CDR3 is TGTGCCAGCTCACAAGTCGCGGGGGACCTTCAGTACTTC. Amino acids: CASSQVAGDLQYF. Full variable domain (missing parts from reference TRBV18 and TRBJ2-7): NAGVMQNPRHLVRRRGQEARLRCSPMKGHSHVYWYRQLPEEGLKFMVYLQKENIIDESGMPKERFSAEFPKEGPSILRIQQVVRGDSAAYFCASSQVAGDLQYFGPGTRLTVT.

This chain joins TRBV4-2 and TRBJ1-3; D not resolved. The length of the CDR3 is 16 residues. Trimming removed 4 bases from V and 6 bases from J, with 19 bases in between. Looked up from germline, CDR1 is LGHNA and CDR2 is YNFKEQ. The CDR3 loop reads CASSPRVGGPKNTIYF. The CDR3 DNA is TGTGCCAGCAGCCCTAGAGTTGGTGGGCCAAAAAACACCATATATTTT.

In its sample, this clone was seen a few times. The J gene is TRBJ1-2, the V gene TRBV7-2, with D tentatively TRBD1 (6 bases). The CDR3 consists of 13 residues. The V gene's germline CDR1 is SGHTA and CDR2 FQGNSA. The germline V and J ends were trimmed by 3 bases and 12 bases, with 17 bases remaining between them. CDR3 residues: CASSFRDTRRNTF. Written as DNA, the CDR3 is TGTGCCAGCAGCTTCCGGGACACCCGAAGGAACACCTTC.

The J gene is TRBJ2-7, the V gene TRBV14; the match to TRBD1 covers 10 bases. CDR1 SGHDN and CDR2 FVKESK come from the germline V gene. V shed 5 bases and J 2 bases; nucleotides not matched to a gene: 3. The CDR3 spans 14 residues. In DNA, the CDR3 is TGTGCCAGCAGCTACGGGACAGGGGCCTACGAGCAGTACTTC. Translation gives CASSYGTGAYEQYF.

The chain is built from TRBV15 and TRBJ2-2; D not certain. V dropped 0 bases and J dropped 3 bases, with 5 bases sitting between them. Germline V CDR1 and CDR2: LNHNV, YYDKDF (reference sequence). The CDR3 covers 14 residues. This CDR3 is CATSRDIDTGELFF. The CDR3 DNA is TGTGCCACCAGCAGAGATATCGACACCGGGGAGCTGTTTTTT. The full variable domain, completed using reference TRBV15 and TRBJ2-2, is DAMVIQNPRYQVTQFGKPVTLSCSQTLNHNVMYWYQQKSSQAPKLLFHYYDKDFNNEADTPDNFQSRRPNTSFCFLDIRSPGLGDTAMYLCATSRDIDTGELFFGEGSRLTVL.

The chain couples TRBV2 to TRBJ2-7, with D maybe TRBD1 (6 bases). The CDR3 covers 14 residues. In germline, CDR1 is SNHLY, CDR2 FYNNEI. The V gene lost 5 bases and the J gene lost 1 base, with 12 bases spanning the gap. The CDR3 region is CASSKDRLSYEQYF. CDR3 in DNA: TGTGCCAGCAGTAAAGACAGGCTATCCTACGAGCAGTACTTC.

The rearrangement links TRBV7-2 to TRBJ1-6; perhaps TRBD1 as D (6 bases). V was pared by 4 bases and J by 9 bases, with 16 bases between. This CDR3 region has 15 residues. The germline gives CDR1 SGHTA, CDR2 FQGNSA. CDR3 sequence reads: CASSSPGQNISPLHF. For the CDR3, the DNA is TGTGCCAGCAGCTCACCGGGACAAAACATTTCACCCCTCCACTTT.

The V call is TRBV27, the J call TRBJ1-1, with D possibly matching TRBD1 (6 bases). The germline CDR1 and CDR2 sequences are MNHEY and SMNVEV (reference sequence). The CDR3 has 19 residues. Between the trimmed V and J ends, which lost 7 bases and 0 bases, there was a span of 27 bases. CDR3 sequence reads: CASKLVGGGRGTMNTEAFF. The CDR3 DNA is TGTGCCAGCAAACTGGTGGGGGGGGGCAGGGGTACAATGAACACTGAAGCTTTCTTT.

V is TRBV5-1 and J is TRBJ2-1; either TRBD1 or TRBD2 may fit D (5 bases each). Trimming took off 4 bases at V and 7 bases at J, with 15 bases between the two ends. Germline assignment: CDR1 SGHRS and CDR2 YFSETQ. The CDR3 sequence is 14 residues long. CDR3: CASSPGTYRNEQFF. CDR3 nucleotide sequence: TGCGCCAGCAGCCCAGGGACCTATCGGAATGAGCAGTTCTTC.

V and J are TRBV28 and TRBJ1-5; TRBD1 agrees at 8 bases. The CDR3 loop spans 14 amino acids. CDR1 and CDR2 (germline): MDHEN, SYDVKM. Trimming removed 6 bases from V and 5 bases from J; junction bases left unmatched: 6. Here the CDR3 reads CASSPQGGYQPQHF. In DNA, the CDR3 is TGTGCCAGCAGCCCACAGGGGGGATATCAGCCCCAGCATTTT.

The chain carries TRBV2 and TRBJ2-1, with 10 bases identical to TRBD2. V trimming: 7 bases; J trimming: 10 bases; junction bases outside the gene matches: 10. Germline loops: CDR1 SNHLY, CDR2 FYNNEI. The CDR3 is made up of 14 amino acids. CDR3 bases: TGTGCCAGCATGCAAGCGGGAGGGCCCAGCGAGCAGTTCTTC. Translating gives CASMQAGGPSEQFF.

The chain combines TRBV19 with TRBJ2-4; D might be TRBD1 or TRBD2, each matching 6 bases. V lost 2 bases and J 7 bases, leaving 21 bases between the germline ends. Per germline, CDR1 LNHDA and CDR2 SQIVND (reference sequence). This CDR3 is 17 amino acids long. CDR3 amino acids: CASSINSGGGQANIQYF. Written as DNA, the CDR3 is TGTGCCAGTAGTATAAATTCAGGTGGGGGGCAGGCGAACATTCAGTACTTC.

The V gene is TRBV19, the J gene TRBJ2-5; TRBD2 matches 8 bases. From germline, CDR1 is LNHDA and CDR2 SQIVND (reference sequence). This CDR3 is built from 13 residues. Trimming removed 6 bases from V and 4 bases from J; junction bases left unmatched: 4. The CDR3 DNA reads TGTGCCAGTAGGCGGCGGGGGGCAGAGACCCAGTACTTC. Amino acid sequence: CASRRRGAETQYF.

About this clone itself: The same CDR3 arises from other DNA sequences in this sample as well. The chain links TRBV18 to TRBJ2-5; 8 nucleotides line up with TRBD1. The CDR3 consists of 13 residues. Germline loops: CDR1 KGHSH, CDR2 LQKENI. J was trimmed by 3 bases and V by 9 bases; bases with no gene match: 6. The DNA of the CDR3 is TGTGCCAGTTCCAGGGGACAGGAAGAGACCCAGTACTTC. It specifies CASSRGQEETQYF.

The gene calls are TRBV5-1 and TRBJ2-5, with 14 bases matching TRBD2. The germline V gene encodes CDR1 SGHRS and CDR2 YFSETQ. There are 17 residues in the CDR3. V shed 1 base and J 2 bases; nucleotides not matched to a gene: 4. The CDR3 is CASSLRRLAGGQETQYF. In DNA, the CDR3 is TGCGCCAGCAGCTTGAGACGACTAGCGGGAGGGCAAGAGACCCAGTACTTC. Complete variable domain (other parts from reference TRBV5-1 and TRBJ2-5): KAGVTQTPRYLIKTRGQQVTLSCSPISGHRSVSWYQQTPGQGLQFLFEYFSETQRNKGNFPGRFSGRQFSNSRSEMNVSTLELGDSALYLCASSLRRLAGGQETQYFGPGTRLLVL.

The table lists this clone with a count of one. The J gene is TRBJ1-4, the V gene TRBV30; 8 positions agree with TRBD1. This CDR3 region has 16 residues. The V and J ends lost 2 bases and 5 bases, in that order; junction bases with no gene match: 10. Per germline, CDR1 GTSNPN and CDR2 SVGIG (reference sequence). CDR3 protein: CAWSSGTGLWNEKLFF. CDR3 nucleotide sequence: TGTGCCTGGAGTTCCGGGACAGGCCTTTGGAATGAAAAACTGTTTTTT.